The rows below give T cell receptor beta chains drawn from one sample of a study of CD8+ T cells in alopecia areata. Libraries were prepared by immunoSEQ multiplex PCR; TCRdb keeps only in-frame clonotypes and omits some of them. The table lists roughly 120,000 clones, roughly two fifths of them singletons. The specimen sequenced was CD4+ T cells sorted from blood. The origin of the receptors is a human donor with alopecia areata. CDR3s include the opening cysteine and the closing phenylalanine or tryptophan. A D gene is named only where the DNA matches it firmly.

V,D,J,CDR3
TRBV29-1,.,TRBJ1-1,CSVTGSGGAEAFF
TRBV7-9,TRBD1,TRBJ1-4,CASSFPPGQGTNEKLFF
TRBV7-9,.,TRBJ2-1,CASSLQGVNEQFF
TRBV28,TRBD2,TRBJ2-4,CASSPTSIGNIQYF
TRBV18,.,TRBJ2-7,CASSPVASSYEQYF
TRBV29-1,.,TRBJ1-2,CSVERRNYGYTF
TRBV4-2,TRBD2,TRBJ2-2,CASSQDGVAGAGELFF
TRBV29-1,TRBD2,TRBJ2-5,CSVQSGTSGNQETQYF
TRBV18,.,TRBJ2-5,CASSPGYQETQYF
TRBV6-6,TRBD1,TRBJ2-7,CASSKSDRGRSYEQYF
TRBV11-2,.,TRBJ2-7,CASSPGLRSYEQYF
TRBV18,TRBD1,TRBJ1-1,CASSPLGTAGWQDTEAFF
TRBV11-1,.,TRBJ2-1,CASSFTRTIGEQFF
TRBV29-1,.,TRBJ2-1,CSVGYNEQFF
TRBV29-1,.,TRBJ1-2,CSAQTGLEGYTF
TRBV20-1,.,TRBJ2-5,CSASTETQYF
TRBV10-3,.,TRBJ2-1,CAISGDWNNEQFF
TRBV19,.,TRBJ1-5,CASGEEQPQHF
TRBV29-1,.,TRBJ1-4,CSAGTVATNEKLFF
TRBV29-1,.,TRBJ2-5,CSVETAELETQYF
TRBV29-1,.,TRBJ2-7,CSVAQGYEQYF
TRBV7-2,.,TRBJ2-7,CASSFDRSYEQYF
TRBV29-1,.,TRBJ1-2,CSVGPRDTSYGYTF
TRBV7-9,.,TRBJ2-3,CASTSQGADTQYF
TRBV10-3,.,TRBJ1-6,CAISERQGNNSPLHF
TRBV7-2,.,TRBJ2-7,CASSPRDAYEQYF
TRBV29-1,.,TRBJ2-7,CSVERGASTPYEQYF
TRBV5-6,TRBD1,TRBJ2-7,CASSLPPGQGNYEQYF
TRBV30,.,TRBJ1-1,CAWSVPSNTEAFF
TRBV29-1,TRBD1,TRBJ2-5,CSAAQQGKETQYF
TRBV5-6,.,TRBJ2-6,CASSSRASSGANVLTF
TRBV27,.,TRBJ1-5,CASGSGVGKARPQHF
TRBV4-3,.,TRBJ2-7,CASSQSTRAYEQYF
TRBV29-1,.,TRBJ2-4,CSVFAQGSKNIQYF
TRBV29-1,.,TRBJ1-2,CSVESYYGYTF
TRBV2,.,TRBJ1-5,CASGTGRAGNQPQHF
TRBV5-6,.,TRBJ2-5,CASSFRETQYF
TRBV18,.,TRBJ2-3,CASSPGVSTDTQYF
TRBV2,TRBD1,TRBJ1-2,CASSERTGGEGYTF
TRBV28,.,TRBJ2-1,CASSSGWSGYTYNEQFF
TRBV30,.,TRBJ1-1,CAWIGLRTAGAFF
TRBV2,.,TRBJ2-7,CASSEEEQTEQYF
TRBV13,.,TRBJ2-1,CASSLQGVNDEQFF
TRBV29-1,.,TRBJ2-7,CSVVPTQGIVEQYF
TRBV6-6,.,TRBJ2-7,CASSFSSDSYEQYF
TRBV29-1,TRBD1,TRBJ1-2,CSVLTGGAGYGYTF